The 20 T cell receptor beta chains listed next were all sequenced from one sample in a study of CD8 T cells in ankylosing spondylitis. Study-wide points: Ankylosing spondylitis blood appeared to be characterized by a TCR beta motif of 8 or 9 highly homologous variants.

Each CDR3 protein is one row after TCRdb ran MiXCR on the 5' RACE reads. Among a few hundred thousand distinct CDR3 sequences, 8% were seen once, and the ten largest hold more than 14%. Antigens for these TCRs are unknown. Sequenced sample: blood, either unsorted or a sorted T cell fraction (not recorded which). Receptors originate from a male donor with ankylosing spondylitis.

This clonotype was seen more than once but under ten times. The chain uses TRBV2 and TRBJ2-3; no firm D call. The CDR3 sequence is 10 residues long. Trimming stripped 10 bases from V and 6 bases from J, with 8 bases between. Germline values: CDR1 SNHLY, CDR2 FYNNEI. DNA of the CDR3: TGTGCCATTCAGAGTGATACGCAGTATTTT. Its protein product is CAIQSDTQYF.

The rearrangement uses TRBV18 and TRBJ2-1; D might be TRBD1 (5 bases). Germline CDR1 KGHSH, CDR2 LQKENI. Between the trimmed V and J ends, which lost 0 bases and 5 bases, there was a span of 11 bases. This CDR3 is 15 amino acids long. CDR3 loop: CASSPPTGRDNEQFF. Written as DNA, the CDR3 is TGTGCCAGCTCACCACCCACAGGCCGAGACAATGAGCAGTTCTTC.

This clonotype was recorded many times. The genes are TRBV7-9 and TRBJ2-2; perhaps TRBD2 as D (6 bases). Germline lookup yields CDR1 SEHNR and CDR2 FQNEAQ (reference sequence). The V and J ends lost 5 bases and 4 bases respectively, with 17 bases between them. This CDR3 region has 16 residues. CDR3 in DNA: TGTGCCAGCAGCCCGGGAGTGGGGGTACGCACCGGGGAGCTGTTTTTT. Translation gives CASSPGVGVRTGELFF.

This clonotype occurred many times. The V and J genes are TRBV3-1 and TRBJ2-5, with 7 bases aligning to TRBD2. The ends lost 2 bases at V and 10 bases at J; junction bases unmatched: 4. Germline CDR1 reads LGHDT; CDR2 reads YNNKEL (reference sequence). The CDR3 is 12 amino acids. In DNA form, the CDR3 reads TGTGCCAGCAGCCAAACGGGAGGCATCCAGTACTTC. Translated, it gives CASSQTGGIQYF.

Here the CDR3 DNA reads TGCAGTGCTCTACCGGGACTAGCGGCCAACAATGAGCAGTTCTTC. Translated: CSALPGLAANNEQFF. The chain has TRBV20-1 and TRBJ2-1, with 11 positions matching TRBD2. The CDR3 spans 15 residues. V was pared by 5 bases and J by 5 bases, with 8 bases of the junction left unmatched. Germline CDR1 and CDR2: DFQATT and SNEGSKA (reference sequence).

The chain recombines TRBV12-5 with TRBJ2-5; D call uncertain. The V gene lost 5 bases and the J gene lost 5 bases, with 9 bases spanning the gap. This CDR3 has 12 amino acids. Per germline, CDR1 LGHNT and CDR2 FRNRAP. This CDR3 is CASGNIAETQYF. CDR3 nucleotides: TGTGCTAGTGGTAATATCGCCGAGACCCAGTACTTC.

This clonotype appeared a few times. V usage is TRBV6-1 and J usage is TRBJ1-5; D is perhaps TRBD1 (6 bases). Germline loops: CDR1 MNHNS, CDR2 SASEGT. V lost 2 bases, J lost 5 bases, and 13 bases lay in between. The CDR3 loop spans 15 amino acids. CDR3 DNA sequence: TGTGCCAGCAGTGAACTCACAGGGTCGTATCAGCCCCAGCATTTT. As protein: CASSELTGSYQPQHF.

Only a few counts were recorded for this clonotype. This chain joins TRBV7-2 and TRBJ2-7, with D unresolved. V gave up 5 bases and J gave up 3 bases, with 11 bases separating them. Germline V lookup: CDR1 SGHTA, CDR2 FQGNSA. The length of the CDR3 is 13 residues. In DNA form, the CDR3 reads TGTGCCAGCAGCCGGACGAGGTTCTACGAGCAGTACTTC. Encoded protein: CASSRTRFYEQYF.

This clonotype was observed at least ten times. CDR3 nucleotide sequence: TGTGCCAGCAGCTTGCAATGGGGAGCTGGAAACACCATATATTTT. This encodes CASSLQWGAGNTIYF. This chain links TRBV5-6 with TRBJ1-3, with D uncertain. Between the trimmed V and J ends, which lost 1 base and 2 bases, there was a span of 10 bases. The CDR3 is 15 residues long. Germline V gene lookup returns CDR1 SGHDT and CDR2 YYEEEE.

Ten or more counts support this clonotype. The V gene is TRBV12-3 or TRBV12-4, the J gene TRBJ2-7; D is ambiguous. The CDR3 has 14 residues. The germline V and J ends were trimmed by 5 bases and 3 bases, with 14 bases remaining between them. The CDR3 DNA reads as TGTGCCAGCAGTCCTTTTGTGAATAGCTACGAGCAGTACTTC. Protein sequence: CASSPFVNSYEQYF.

The chain uses TRBV6-1 and TRBJ2-1; D is possibly TRBD2 (5 bases). The CDR3 spans 18 residues. In germline, CDR1 is MNHNS, CDR2 SASEGT. V dropped 8 bases and J dropped 0 bases, with 23 bases sitting between them. CDR3 sequence: CASGPENILAHSYNEQFF. CDR3 DNA sequence: TGTGCCAGCGGGCCAGAGAATATTTTAGCGCACTCCTACAATGAGCAGTTCTTC.

This clonotype was found many times. CDR3 amino acids: CSVVSPSKAFF. The CDR3 region has the DNA TGCAGCGTTGTATCCCCGTCTAAAGCTTTCTTT. The rearrangement joins TRBV29-1 to TRBJ1-1; no reliable D call. The V and J ends lost 4 bases and 9 bases respectively, with 12 bases between them. Germline assignment: CDR1 SQVTM and CDR2 ANQGSEA. The CDR3 covers 11 residues.

At least ten counts were recorded for this clonotype. V gene TRBV20-1 combines with J gene TRBJ1-2; 7 bases line up with TRBD1. The V gene end was trimmed by 4 bases and the J gene end by 0 bases; junction bases not matched to a gene: 2. Germline V gene data show CDR1 as DFQATT and CDR2 as SNEGSKA (reference sequence). CDR3 size: 13 residues. CDR3 sequence reads: CSATGTANYGYTF. The DNA of the CDR3 is TGCAGTGCTACCGGGACAGCTAACTATGGCTACACCTTC.

This clonotype was counted many times. The chain combines TRBV2 with TRBJ2-3, with 10 bases identical to TRBD2. The CDR3 length is 17 residues. Trimming at V came to 8 bases and at J to 2 bases, leaving 13 bases not matched to a gene. The germline gives CDR1 SNHLY, CDR2 FYNNEI. CDR3 DNA sequence: TGTGCCAGCTCTGGCCTAGCGGGAGTGAGGTCCACAGATACGCAGTATTTT. This translates into CASSGLAGVRSTDTQYF. Full variable domain (rest looked up from reference TRBV2 and TRBJ2-3): EPEVTQTPSHQVTQMGQEVILRCVPISNHLYFYWYRQILGQKVEFLVSFYNNEISEKSEIFDDQFSVERPDGSNFTLKIRSTKLEDSAMYFCASSGLAGVRSTDTQYFGPGTRLTVL.

The chain combines TRBV3-1 with TRBJ2-3; weak D call: TRBD2 (5 bases). Trimming left V 3 bases short and J 7 bases short, with 23 bases between. Germline lookup yields CDR1 LGHDT and CDR2 YNNKEL (reference sequence). This CDR3 has 17 amino acids. The CDR3 DNA is TGTGCCAGCAGCCATCTCCGCGAGCGCCCGAGGGTAAATACGCAGTATTTT. Translation: CASSHLRERPRVNTQYF.

Only a few counts were recorded for this clonotype. The chain uses TRBV4-1 and TRBJ2-3; 7 positions agree with TRBD2. V trimming: 1 base; J trimming: 7 bases; junction bases outside the gene matches: 14. Per the germline V gene, CDR1 is MGHRA and CDR2 is YSYEKL. The CDR3 runs 17 residues. The CDR3 DNA is TGCGCCAGCAGCCAAGCCATTCTTCTAGCGGAGGGGAATACGCAGTATTTT. Protein sequence: CASSQAILLAEGNTQYF.

This chain uses TRBV12-3 or TRBV12-4 with TRBJ1-5; D not certain. V lost 7 bases and J lost 2, with 12 bases in between. This CDR3 has 14 amino acids. Written as DNA, the CDR3 is TGTGCCAGCACCCCAACTACAGGCAATCAGCCCCAGCATTTT. Translating it yields CASTPTTGNQPQHF.

The rearrangement uses TRBV5-1 and TRBJ2-3, with 7 positions matching TRBD2. The V gene's germline CDR1 is SGHRS and CDR2 YFSETQ. There are 13 residues in the CDR3. V trimming: 4 bases; J trimming: 6 bases; junction bases outside the gene matches: 5. The CDR3 protein is CASSGTNLDTQYF. The CDR3 DNA is TGCGCCAGCAGCGGGACTAACCTGGATACGCAGTATTTT.

This chain uses TRBV30 with TRBJ2-4; TRBD1 agrees at 7 bases. CDR1 is GTSNPN and CDR2 is SVGIG in the germline V gene (reference sequence). J lost 9 bases, V lost 5 bases, and 13 bases had no gene match. CDR3 length equals 14 residues. CDR3 bases: TGTGCCTGGGGGGAAGGGACAGTTTTAGGCATTCAGTACTTC. It is translated as CAWGEGTVLGIQYF.

The gene calls are TRBV10-3 and TRBJ2-2, with 10 bases that match TRBD2. Germline CDR1 and CDR2: ENHRY and SYGVKD. This CDR3 spans 17 amino acids. J was trimmed by 0 bases and V by 8 bases; bases with no gene match: 9. CDR3 loop: CAIRPLAGISNTGELFF. The CDR3 region has the DNA TGTGCCATCCGGCCACTAGCGGGAATATCGAACACCGGGGAGCTGTTTTTT.